The source of this TCR beta chain is a study of shared clonotypes between healthy human individuals. Study at large: The plates for each donor numbered three CD4 naive, three CD4 memory, two CD8 naive and one CD8 memory.

All donors were Caucasian adults living in Nashville, Tennessee. As regards this clone: Its specificity is not known.

The CDR3 runs 15 residues. Trimming stripped 5 bases from V and 3 bases from J, with 15 bases between. CDR1 is SGHTA, CDR2 FQGNSA, per germline. Sequenced by immunoSEQ multiplex PCR; TCRdb stores in-frame clones only, minus some. The sample gives 330,000 or so clones, around 67% of which show up once; approximately 10% is in the top ten. Whole-study findings and limits: Rarefaction analysis demonstrated incomplete sorted-subset sequencing notwithstanding large depth.

Sequenced material: memory CD4+ T cells sorted from blood. Sample subset: CD45RA-negative fraction. The TCR originated in a man aged 30-40 years in good health. The chain links TRBV7-2 to TRBJ2-3; D uncertain. The CDR3 bases are TGTGCCAGCAGCCAACAAAGGACCCCTACAGATACGCAGTATTTT. The encoded protein is CASSQQRTPTDTQYF. Based on the CDR3 plus reference TRBV7-2 and TRBJ2-3, the full variable domain is GAGVSQSPSNKVTEKGKDVELRCDPISGHTALYWYRQSLGQGLEFLIYFQGNSAPDKSGLPSDRFSAERTGGSVSTLTIQRTQQEDSAVYLCASSQQRTPTDTQYFGPGTRLTVL.